This T cell receptor beta chain was sequenced for a study of T cell responses to AZD1222 COVID-19 vaccine. Study outcomes and limitations: Spike-specific TCR breadth and depth rose after two AZD1222 doses. A mostly white British donor set with more females was recruited, and clonal diversity was possibly underestimated. Just five to seven people given AZD1222 tested seropositive at baseline.

The CDR3 runs to 15 residues. V was cut by 7 bases and J by 6 bases, with 18 bases left in between. Germline V gene sequence: CDR1 MNHNY, CDR2 SVGAGI (reference sequence). Points on this clone: Antigen specificity is unknown.

Pooling of second doses given at about 4 or about 12 weeks was done. Assay used: immunoSEQ multiplex PCR; TCRdb lists only in-frame clones, some missing. This sample has about 77,000 clones; approximately 92% occur once, and the top ten carry under 5%. The material sequenced was peripheral blood, taken 28 days after the second AZD1222 dose. The receptor was isolated from an adult who received the AZD1222 COVID-19 vaccine. The genes are TRBV6-6 and TRBJ2-2; D perhaps matches TRBD1 (5 bases). In nucleotides, the CDR3 is TGTGCCAGCACCAAAGGGGAAGTGAAAGCCGGGGAGCTGTTTTTT. The encoded protein is CASTKGEVKAGELFF.